Presented here are 2 T cell receptor beta chains from one specimen sequenced in a study of beta chain features in type 1 diabetes. Overall study results and limits: Moderately but significantly shorter TCRB CDR3s were found in Type 1 diabetes patients in all four CD4+ subsets.

Their antigens are not known. Expressed TCRB transcripts were sequenced, since all the RNA that had been isolated was reverse transcribed. Method: immunoSEQ multiplex PCR; TCRdb's copy keeps in-frame clones and lacks some. The table shows about 340,000 clones, with approximately 13% occurring only once. Sequenced: naive CD4+ T cells from blood. All receptors derive from a woman aged 18 to 35 with type 1 diabetes.

This clone was seen a handful of times. The rearrangement links TRBV7-9 to TRBJ1-1, with D possibly matching TRBD1 (6 bases). Per germline, CDR1 SEHNR and CDR2 FQNEAQ (reference sequence). This CDR3 comprises 13 residues. Trimming took 1 base from V and 8 from J, leaving 11 bases between them. CDR3 DNA: TGTGCCAGCAGCTTAGAGGAGGACAGAGAAGCTTTCTTT. Protein: CASSLEEDREAFF.

J is TRBJ2-5 and V is TRBV7-9, with a tentative D call TRBD1 (6 bases). This CDR3 comprises 14 residues. Germline-derived CDR1 and CDR2 are SEHNR and FQNEAQ (reference sequence). V gave up 8 bases and J gave up 5 bases, with 18 bases separating them. The CDR3 DNA is TGTGCCAGCCGATCCCTGGCAGGGGATGAGACCCAGTACTTC. This translates into CASRSLAGDETQYF.